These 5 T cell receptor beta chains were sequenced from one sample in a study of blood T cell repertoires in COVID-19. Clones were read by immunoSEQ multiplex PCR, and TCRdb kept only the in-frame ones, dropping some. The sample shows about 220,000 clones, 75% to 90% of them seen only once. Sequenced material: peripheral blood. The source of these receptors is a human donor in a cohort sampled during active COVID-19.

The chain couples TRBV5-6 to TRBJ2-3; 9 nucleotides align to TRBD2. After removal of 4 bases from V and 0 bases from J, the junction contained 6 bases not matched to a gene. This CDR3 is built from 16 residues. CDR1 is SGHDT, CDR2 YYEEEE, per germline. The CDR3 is CASSRVAGASTDTQYF. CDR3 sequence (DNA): TGTGCCAGCAGCAGGGTAGCGGGAGCGAGCACAGATACGCAGTATTTT.

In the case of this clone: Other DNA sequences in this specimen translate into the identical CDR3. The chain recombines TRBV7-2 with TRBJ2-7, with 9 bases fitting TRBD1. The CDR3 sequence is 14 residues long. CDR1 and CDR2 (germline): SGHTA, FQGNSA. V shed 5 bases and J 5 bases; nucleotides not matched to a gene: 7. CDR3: CASSPDRGRHEQYF. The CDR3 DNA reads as TGTGCCAGCAGCCCGGACAGGGGTCGCCACGAGCAGTACTTC.

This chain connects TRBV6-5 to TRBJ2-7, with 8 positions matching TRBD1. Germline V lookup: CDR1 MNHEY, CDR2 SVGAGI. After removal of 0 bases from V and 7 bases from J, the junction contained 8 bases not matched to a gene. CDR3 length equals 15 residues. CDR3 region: CASSYSRWTGQEQYF. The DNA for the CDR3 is TGTGCCAGCAGTTACTCGAGGTGGACAGGGCAAGAGCAGTACTTC.

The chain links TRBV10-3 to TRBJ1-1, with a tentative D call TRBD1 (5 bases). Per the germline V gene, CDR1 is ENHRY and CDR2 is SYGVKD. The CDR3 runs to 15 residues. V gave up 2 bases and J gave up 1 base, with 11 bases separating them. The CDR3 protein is CAISERGRGNTEAFF. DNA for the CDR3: TGTGCCATCAGTGAGCGGGGGAGGGGGAACACTGAAGCTTTCTTT.

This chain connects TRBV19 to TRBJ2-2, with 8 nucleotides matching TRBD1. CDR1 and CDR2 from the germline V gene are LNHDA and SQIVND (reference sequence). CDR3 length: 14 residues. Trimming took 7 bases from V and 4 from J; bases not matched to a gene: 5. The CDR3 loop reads CASTLTGATGELFF. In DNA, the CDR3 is TGTGCCAGTACCCTGACAGGGGCCACCGGGGAGCTGTTTTTT.